These 29 T cell receptor beta chains were sequenced from one sample in a study of T cell responses to AZD1222 COVID-19 vaccine. Sequencing used immunoSEQ multiplex PCR; TCRdb keeps in-frame clones, though not all of them. The sample has around 120,000 clones; roughly 91% are singletons. The source was peripheral blood, collected on day 0 of AZD1222 vaccination. The receptors here all came from an adult in good health.

The rearrangement uses TRBV11-1 and TRBJ2-7, with D unresolved. V gave up 3 bases and J gave up 5 bases, with 5 bases separating them. This CDR3 has 11 residues. CDR1 is SGHAT, CDR2 FQDESV, per germline (reference sequence). The CDR3 bases are TGTGCCAGCAGCTTGGCGGACGAGCAGTACTTC. This gives the protein CASSLADEQYF.

This chain connects TRBV14 to TRBJ2-7; TRBD1 might be the D (7 bases). The V gene's germline CDR1 is SGHDN and CDR2 FVKESK. V was clipped by 3 bases and J by 4 bases, with 16 bases between them. The CDR3 spans 15 residues. The CDR3 coding sequence is TGTGCCAGCAGCCAGGCAGGGGGGATCTGGTACGAGCAGTACTTC. Translating gives CASSQAGGIWYEQYF.

This sequence joins TRBV7-6 and TRBJ1-3, with 9 positions matching TRBD1. CDR3 length equals 16 residues. V gave up 3 bases and J gave up 4 bases; unmatched junction bases: 7. The V gene's germline CDR1 is SGHVS and CDR2 FNYEAQ. DNA of the CDR3: TGTGCCAGCAGCTTTCTACAGGGGGCTGCAGGAAACACCATATATTTT. As protein: CASSFLQGAAGNTIYF.

The chain has TRBV29-1 and TRBJ1-2, with 10 bases aligning to TRBD1. The CDR3 has 15 residues. Germline V gene lookup returns CDR1 SQVTM and CDR2 ANQGSEA. J lost 8 bases, V lost 6 bases, and 15 bases had no gene match. CDR3 sequence reads: CSVPLGQGQVGGYTF. The CDR3 DNA follows: TGCAGCGTCCCCCTGGGACAGGGGCAAGTTGGAGGCTACACCTTC.

This rearrangement joins TRBV7-9 to TRBJ2-1; D gene ambiguous. The CDR3 is made up of 14 amino acids. V gave up 0 bases and J gave up 0 bases, with 3 bases separating them. The germline V gene has CDR1 SEHNR and CDR2 FQNEAQ (reference sequence). The CDR3 DNA reads TGTGCCAGCAGCTTAGCTGGCTCCTACAATGAGCAGTTCTTC. Protein sequence: CASSLAGSYNEQFF. The entire variable domain, with the rest obtained from reference TRBV7-9 and TRBJ2-1, is as follows: DTGVSQNPRHKITKRGQNVTFRCDPISEHNRLYWYRQTLGQGPEFLTYFQNEAQLEKSRLLSDRFSAERPKGSFSTLEIQRTEQGDSAMYLCASSLAGSYNEQFFGPGTRLTVL.

This clone occurred a few times. The V call is TRBV19, the J call TRBJ1-6; unclear D gene. V lost 0 bases and J 7 bases, leaving 13 bases between the germline ends. Germline V CDR1 and CDR2: LNHDA, SQIVND (reference sequence). The CDR3 has 16 amino acids. The CDR3 loop reads CASSIEEGRRNSPLHF. For the CDR3, the DNA is TGTGCCAGTAGTATAGAGGAAGGGCGGCGGAATTCACCCCTCCACTTT.

This clone was recorded once. The rearrangement joins TRBV7-9 to TRBJ2-1; a weak D match, TRBD2 (6 bases). Per germline, CDR1 SEHNR and CDR2 FQNEAQ (reference sequence). The V gene lost 1 base and the J gene lost 2 bases, with 12 bases spanning the gap. CDR3 size: 16 residues. CDR3 coding DNA: TGTGCCAGCAGCTTAGGCTGGCGGGATCCCTACAATGAGCAGTTCTTC. Encoded protein: CASSLGWRDPYNEQFF.

This clone was observed a handful of times. The chain uses TRBV12-3 or TRBV12-4 and TRBJ2-7, with D possibly TRBD2 on 6 matching bases. V shed 11 bases and J shed 2 bases, with 13 bases lying between them. The CDR3 sequence is 12 residues long. The CDR3: CASGASPYEQYF. The CDR3 DNA follows: TGTGCCTCGGGAGCGTCCCCCTACGAGCAGTACTTC.

The chain uses TRBV6-6 and TRBJ1-1, with 7 positions matching TRBD1. The CDR3 has 16 amino acids. Germline CDR1 reads MNHNY; CDR2 reads SVGAGI (reference sequence). V lost 4 bases and J lost 1; bases outside the gene matches: 9. CDR3 region: CASSSSPGQANTEAFF. For the CDR3, the DNA is TGTGCCAGCAGTTCCTCCCCCGGACAGGCGAACACTGAAGCTTTCTTT.

This chain links TRBV7-3 with TRBJ1-2; D call uncertain. Germline V CDR1 and CDR2: SGHTA, FQGTGA. V lost 0 bases and J lost 6, with 8 bases in between. The CDR3 sequence is 13 residues long. The CDR3 reads CASSLTGIDGYTF. Written as DNA, the CDR3 is TGTGCCAGCAGCTTAACGGGGATTGATGGCTACACCTTC.

The chain employs TRBV7-8 and TRBJ2-7, with TRBD1 matching over 7 bases. Per germline, CDR1 SGHVS and CDR2 FQNEAQ. There are 15 residues in the CDR3. The trim removed 3 bases at V and 1 base at J, leaving 6 bases unmatched. The CDR3 region has the DNA TGTGCCAGCAGCTTTGGGACAGACACTTCCTACGAGCAGTACTTC. This translates into CASSFGTDTSYEQYF.

This chain uses TRBV7-8 with TRBJ1-5; tentative D call: TRBD1 (5 bases). The germline gives CDR1 SGHVS, CDR2 FQNEAQ. CDR3 size: 17 residues. Trimming took 0 bases from V and 6 from J, leaving 18 bases between them. The CDR3 is CASSLARGTSWSQPQHF. CDR3 DNA: TGTGCCAGCAGCTTAGCGAGGGGAACATCTTGGAGTCAGCCCCAGCATTTT.

V is TRBV27 and J is TRBJ1-1; tentative D call: TRBD1 (6 bases). This CDR3 is built from 18 residues. Germline CDR1 reads MNHEY; CDR2 reads SMNVEV (reference sequence). The V end lost 0 bases, the J end lost 6 bases, and 23 bases lay between the germline ends. The CDR3, as DNA: TGTGCCAGCAGTTTATCAGCCAGGGGTCGAGTTCTCGAAGCTGAAGCTTTCTTT. The encoded protein is CASSLSARGRVLEAEAFF.

This clone occurred once. The genes are TRBV5-1 and TRBJ2-7; 7 positions match TRBD1. The V segment lost 0 bases and the J segment 6 bases; nucleotides outside the gene matches: 6. This CDR3 is 14 amino acids long. Germline lookup yields CDR1 SGHRS and CDR2 YFSETQ. The CDR3 DNA reads as TGCGCCAGCAGCTTGGGCGGTACAGGGGCCGAGCAGTACTTC. Translation: CASSLGGTGAEQYF.

The chain couples TRBV5-8 to TRBJ2-2; TRBD2 matches at 9 bases. The CDR3 covers 16 residues. J gave up 7 bases and V 0 bases, and 7 bases lay outside the gene matches. CDR1 SGHTS and CDR2 YDEGEE come from the germline V gene. DNA of the CDR3: TGTGCCAGCAGCTTGGTTGCGGGAGGGCCCCACGGGGAGCTGTTTTTT. Translation gives CASSLVAGGPHGELFF.

V usage is TRBV27 and J usage is TRBJ2-1; no clear D. Between the trimmed V and J ends, which lost 3 bases and 7 bases, there was a span of 22 bases. Per germline, CDR1 MNHEY and CDR2 SMNVEV (reference sequence). The CDR3 length is 17 residues. The CDR3 sequence: CASSFRAAPLLWNEQFF. DNA for the CDR3: TGTGCCAGCAGTTTCCGAGCTGCTCCCCTCCTTTGGAATGAGCAGTTCTTC.

The rearrangement uses TRBV19 and TRBJ2-7; 9 nucleotides agree with TRBD2. Looked up from germline, CDR1 is LNHDA and CDR2 is SQIVND (reference sequence). V shed 7 bases and J 6 bases; nucleotides not matched to a gene: 13. CDR3 length: 15 amino acids. CDR3 bases: TGTGCCAGTAAGAGTCGGGCAGCGGGAGGCTTCGAGCAGTACTTC. Translated: CASKSRAAGGFEQYF.

Written as DNA, the CDR3 is TGTGCCACCAGCAGAGCGGTGTCAGCATACAATGGCTACACCTTC. Its translation: CATSRAVSAYNGYTF. The rearrangement uses TRBV15 and TRBJ1-2, with no clear D. The V and J ends lost 1 base and 6 bases respectively, with 15 bases between them. Germline lookup yields CDR1 LNHNV and CDR2 YYDKDF (reference sequence). The CDR3 is 15 residues long.

The rearrangement joins TRBV10-3 to TRBJ2-7; D is undetermined. Looked up from germline, CDR1 is ENHRY and CDR2 is SYGVKD. This CDR3 has 14 residues. The V gene lost 0 bases and the J gene lost 7 bases, with 13 bases spanning the gap. The CDR3 region is CAISESRGHQEQYF. The CDR3 DNA reads as TGTGCCATCAGTGAGTCGAGAGGCCACCAGGAGCAGTACTTC.

The rearrangement links TRBV27 to TRBJ2-7; 8 bases align to TRBD2. Looked up from germline, CDR1 is MNHEY and CDR2 is SMNVEV (reference sequence). The CDR3 has 11 residues. J lost 4 bases, V lost 8 bases, and 1 base had no gene match. CDR3 bases: TGTGCCAGCGCTAGCGGGTACGAGCAGTACTTC. Translated, it gives CASASGYEQYF.

The V gene is TRBV19, the J gene TRBJ2-2, with D possibly TRBD2 on 5 matching bases. Germline V gene lookup returns CDR1 LNHDA and CDR2 SQIVND (reference sequence). The CDR3 is 14 amino acids. V lost 8 bases and J lost 5, with 15 bases in between. CDR3 sequence: CASRPQGGTGELFF. The CDR3 nucleotides read TGTGCCAGTCGTCCCCAAGGAGGAACCGGGGAGCTGTTTTTT.

This clone was seen more than once but under ten times. The chain links TRBV4-3 to TRBJ2-1; D remains unclear. With 1 base removed from V and 4 bases from J, the gap between germline ends came to 14 bases. Looked up from germline, CDR1 is LGHNA and CDR2 is YSLEER. The CDR3 consists of 16 residues. The CDR3 reads CASSQGGTLGYNEQFF. In nucleotides, the CDR3 is TGCGCCAGCAGCCAAGGCGGCACCTTGGGATACAATGAGCAGTTCTTC.

V gene TRBV6-5 combines with J gene TRBJ1-1; no clear D. This CDR3 has 13 amino acids. Trimming took 6 bases from V and 3 from J, leaving 11 bases between them. Per the germline V gene, CDR1 is MNHEY and CDR2 is SVGAGI. The CDR3 here is CASRGGIDTEAFF. As DNA, the CDR3 is TGTGCCAGCAGGGGAGGGATAGACACTGAAGCTTTCTTT.

The V and J genes are TRBV7-9 and TRBJ2-2; possibly TRBD2 for D (6 bases). Germline CDR1 and CDR2: SEHNR and FQNEAQ (reference sequence). The CDR3 runs to 14 residues. With 4 bases removed from V and 6 bases from J, the gap between germline ends came to 12 bases. The CDR3 region is CASSSGDFPGELFF. The CDR3 DNA follows: TGTGCCAGCAGCTCCGGGGACTTCCCCGGGGAGCTGTTTTTT.

The chain recombines TRBV21-1 with TRBJ2-1; the table's D call, TRBD2, was not checked against the DNA. TRBV21-1 is listed as a pseudogene. CDR3 length equals 19 residues. The CDR3, as DNA: TGTGCCAGCAGCCAGAACAGTACGGACCCCCGGGAGATGGTCGATGAGCAGTTCTTC. Translated, it gives CASSQNSTDPREMVDEQFF.

The chain is built from TRBV9 and TRBJ2-1; 8 bases fit TRBD1. Germline V gene sequence: CDR1 SGDLS, CDR2 YYNGEE. The CDR3 has 16 residues. The junction had 13 bases not matched to a gene; V was cut back by 3 bases and J by 8 bases. This CDR3 reads CASSGGGGQGFYEQFF. The CDR3 nucleotides read TGTGCCAGCAGCGGAGGGGGTGGACAGGGATTCTATGAGCAGTTCTTC.

J is TRBJ1-1 and V is TRBV4-2; D is possibly TRBD1 (6 bases). The CDR3 covers 14 residues. Trimming removed 2 bases from V and 5 bases from J, with 12 bases in between. CDR1 is LGHNA, CDR2 YNFKEQ, per germline. CDR3 protein: CASSQFNRDTEAFF. As DNA, the CDR3 is TGTGCCAGCAGCCAATTTAACAGGGATACTGAAGCTTTCTTT.

The genes are TRBV5-4 and TRBJ2-1; 10 bases agree with TRBD2. From germline, CDR1 is SGHNT and CDR2 YYREEE (reference sequence). This CDR3 comprises 17 residues. V trimming: 4 bases; J trimming: 5 bases; junction bases outside the gene matches: 12. The CDR3 DNA reads as TGTGCCAGCAGCCATCCAAGCGGGAGGGCCCTCCACAATGAGCAGTTCTTC. It encodes CASSHPSGRALHNEQFF.

This chain connects TRBV2 to TRBJ2-7; D possibly corresponds to TRBD2 (7 bases). The germline gives CDR1 SNHLY, CDR2 FYNNEI. V gave up 10 bases and J gave up 6 bases, with 16 bases separating them. The CDR3 extends over 12 amino acids. CDR3 bases: TGTGCCACTCGAGGGGGGGCCGGCGAGCAGTACTTC. Translating it yields CATRGGAGEQYF.